The source of this T cell receptor beta chain is a study of cytomegalovirus exposure and HLA in healthy donors. The overall study: Caucasian-associated ancestry cluster membership applied to approximately 84% of around 400 genotyped donors.

60 Vbeta and 13 Jbeta primers were used in PCR. The protocol was immunoSEQ multiplex PCR, while the TCRdb copy is restricted to in-frame clones and leaves out a portion. The sample consists of fewer than 250,000 clones, approximately 80% of them appearing once. The length of the CDR3 is 17 residues. Germline V gene data show CDR1 as SGHRS and CDR2 as YFSETQ. V was cut by 0 bases and J by 0 bases, with 15 bases left in between. The receptor's source is a woman under 40 in good health and CMV-seropositive. V gene TRBV5-1 combines with J gene TRBJ1-2; perhaps TRBD1 as D (6 bases). What was sequenced was PBMCs. CDR3 residues: CASSLDRLQGTNYGYTF. CDR3 bases: TGCGCCAGCAGCTTGGATAGGCTCCAGGGGACTAACTATGGCTACACCTTC.